Included here is one TCR beta chain sequence, with context. The antigen remains unidentified. The sample is drawn from a study of radiotherapy plus CTLA-4 blockade in lung cancer. On the study more broadly: Among all patients, about 19% showed objective responses, while roughly 28% had disease control. Study-wide points: Interferon-beta and early blood T cell clone dynamics reportedly predicted response best. Following radiotherapy plus ipilimumab, tumor-derived TCR clones expanded in the blood.

CDR3 length: 14 amino acids. Germline V gene data show CDR1 as ENHRY and CDR2 as SYGVKD. V shed 5 bases, J shed 5 bases, and the junction held 8 bases outside the gene matches. Some clones are missing from TCRdb's copy, which holds only in-frame ones; the method was immunoSEQ multiplex PCR. The sample consists of around 77,000 clones, roughly 74% of them appearing once. This sequence joins TRBV10-3 and TRBJ2-5; 7 positions agree with TRBD2. Material: peripheral blood, obtained from a patient treated with radiotherapy plus ipilimumab. The TCR comes from a human donor with non-small cell lung cancer whose response to radiotherapy plus ipilimumab could not be evaluated. The CDR3 DNA reads as TGTGCCATCAGTAGCGGGGTGGTCGATGAGACCCAGTACTTC. As protein: CAISSGVVDETQYF.